This T cell receptor (beta chain) was identified in a study of shared clonotypes between healthy human individuals. The CDR3 sequence is 16 residues long. V shed 4 bases, J shed 5 bases, and the junction held 8 bases outside the gene matches. Germline V lookup: CDR1 SGDLS, CDR2 YYNGEE. CD8 cells regarded as naive lacked CD45RO, were positively chosen for CCR7, and omitted terminally differentiated effector memory CD45RA+ cells. This clone was counted once. Its specificity is not known. The authors loaded 200 ng DNA, around 30,000 T cell genomes, into sorted-subset replicate PCRs. TCRdb's table, derived via immunoSEQ multiplex PCR, lists solely in-frame clones and lacks some. The sample contains around 1,900,000 clones, roughly 93% of which appear only once. Findings and caveats of the study: Naive subsets tended to show greater estimated richness than memory subsets.

This clonotype originated in a man aged 18-30 years in good health. Some clones in this sample may be carry-over from other donors' samples. The sample comprised naive CD8+ T cells from PBMCs. The rearrangement uses TRBV9 and TRBJ2-1; 11 nucleotides align to TRBD2. The CDR3 coding sequence is TGTGCCAGCAGCACCCGGACTAGCGGGTTCAACAATGAGCAGTTCTTC. Translation: CASSTRTSGFNNEQFF.